These 22 T cell receptor beta chains came from one sample sequenced in a study of cytomegalovirus exposure and HLA in healthy donors. It was with 60 Vbeta and 13 Jbeta primers that the PCR ran. Here immunoSEQ multiplex PCR was the method, and the copy in TCRdb shows in-frame clones only, minus some. Seen here are around 170,000 clones, approximately 80% observed once, and the top ten hold under 9%. The sequencing sample was made of PBMCs. The source is a woman between 35 and 50 years old in good health and CMV-seropositive.

This clone was counted once. The chain has TRBV6-4 and TRBJ1-5; D unresolved. Trimming took 5 bases from V and 5 from J, leaving 10 bases between them. The V gene's germline CDR1 is MRHNA and CDR2 SNTAGT. CDR3 length equals 13 residues. In DNA, the CDR3 is TGTGCCAGCAGTAGGGAGGTTGATCAGCCCCAGCATTTT. Encoded protein: CASSREVDQPQHF.

The chain carries TRBV28 and TRBJ2-1; tentatively, D is TRBD2 (7 bases). CDR1 is MDHEN, CDR2 SYDVKM, per germline. The V end was cut by 3 bases, the J end by 7 bases, with 16 bases between. The CDR3 contains 15 residues. The CDR3 DNA is TGTGCCAGCAGTTTTTGGCGGGGGCTGGGAAATGAGCAGTTCTTC. Protein product: CASSFWRGLGNEQFF.

The chain is built from TRBV10-2 and TRBJ1-2, with D tentatively TRBD1 (6 bases). CDR3 length equals 14 residues. V lost 10 bases and J 0 bases, leaving 15 bases between the germline ends. Germline lookup yields CDR1 WSHSY and CDR2 SAAADI. CDR3 sequence (DNA): TGCGCCACCGTAGGACAGCTCTCTAACTATGGCTACACCTTC. It codes for CATVGQLSNYGYTF.

The CDR3 DNA reads as TGTGCCAGCAGTGATTGGTACACACAAGAGACCCAGTACTTC. It specifies CASSDWYTQETQYF. The chain employs TRBV25-1 and TRBJ2-5; D is ambiguous. Germline CDR1 and CDR2: MGHDK and SYGVNS. The CDR3 sequence is 14 residues long. Trimming removed 3 bases at V and 2 bases at J, with 10 bases between. The full variable domain, completed using reference TRBV25-1 and TRBJ2-5, is EADIYQTPRYLVIGTGKKITLECSQTMGHDKMYWYQQDPGMELHLIHYSYGVNSTEKGDLSSESTVSRIRTEHFPLTLESARPSHTSQYLCASSDWYTQETQYFGPGTRLLVL.

This clone was detected a few times. This chain links TRBV6-5 with TRBJ1-2; D may be TRBD1 (5 bases). CDR1 MNHEY and CDR2 SVGAGI come from the germline V gene. The CDR3 consists of 11 residues. V dropped 7 bases and J dropped 10 bases, with 13 bases sitting between them. The CDR3 sequence is CASTQGHAYTF. Written as DNA, the CDR3 is TGTGCCAGCACCCAAGGACATGCCTACACCTTC.

This clone was observed a handful of times. The CDR3 DNA reads as TGTGCCAGCACCCCAGGGGGGCGCTACGAAAAAGCTTTCTTT. It is translated as CASTPGGRYEKAFF. This sequence joins TRBV25-1 and TRBJ1-1; TRBD1 matches at 7 bases. Germline V CDR1 and CDR2: MGHDK, SYGVNS. The CDR3 spans 14 residues. With V trimmed by 7 bases and J by 9 bases, 14 bases remained unmatched.

The J gene is TRBJ1-1, the V gene TRBV5-4; TRBD1 agrees at 7 bases. The V gene end was trimmed by 2 bases and the J gene end by 7 bases; junction bases not matched to a gene: 2. The CDR3 is 12 amino acids. Germline V gene data show CDR1 as SGHNT and CDR2 as YYREEE (reference sequence). CDR3: CASSFRGVEAFF. DNA for the CDR3: TGTGCCAGCAGCTTCAGGGGGGTTGAAGCTTTCTTT.

V gene TRBV29-1 combines with J gene TRBJ2-5; 11 bases are a match to TRBD1. The trim removed 7 bases at V and 4 bases at J, leaving 20 bases unmatched. Germline lookup yields CDR1 SQVTM and CDR2 ANQGSEA. The CDR3 is made up of 18 amino acids. CDR3 protein: CSALWRTGGIFWRETQYF. Written as DNA, the CDR3 is TGCAGCGCCTTATGGCGGACAGGGGGCATATTTTGGCGAGAGACCCAGTACTTC.

This chain uses TRBV7-9 with TRBJ1-1; 7 bases line up with TRBD1. Germline V gene data show CDR1 as SEHNR and CDR2 as FQNEAQ (reference sequence). V was pared by 3 bases and J by 4 bases, with 14 bases of the junction left unmatched. CDR3 length: 17 amino acids. DNA for the CDR3: TGTGCCAGCAGCTTTCCAAATCCCGAAGACAGGGTCACTGAAGCTTTCTTT. Protein product: CASSFPNPEDRVTEAFF.

The J gene is TRBJ1-4, the V gene TRBV19; no firm D call. The CDR3 loop spans 15 amino acids. Germline V gene lookup returns CDR1 LNHDA and CDR2 SQIVND (reference sequence). Trimming cost V 1 base and J 4 bases, with 10 bases left between them. The CDR3: CASSIGGQLNEKLFF. The CDR3 DNA sequence: TGTGCCAGTAGTATAGGAGGGCAGCTTAATGAAAAACTGTTTTTT.

This rearrangement joins TRBV28 to TRBJ2-3; 11 bases fit TRBD2. CDR1 and CDR2 (germline): MDHEN, SYDVKM. The CDR3 is 14 amino acids. With 5 bases clipped from V and 8 bases from J, the junction kept 6 bases outside the gene matches. Here the CDR3 reads CASSTTGLAATQYF. CDR3 in DNA: TGTGCCAGCAGTACGACGGGACTAGCGGCTACGCAGTATTTT.

This clone appeared once. V is TRBV7-2 and J is TRBJ1-2; D unresolved. Trimming removed 5 bases at V and 3 bases at J, with 13 bases between. CDR1 is SGHTA and CDR2 is FQGNSA in the germline V gene. This CDR3 contains 14 residues. DNA of the CDR3: TGTGCCAGCAGCGGAGGTGGCAGCTACTATGGCTACACCTTC. Protein product: CASSGGGSYYGYTF.

V gene TRBV30 combines with J gene TRBJ1-5; D unclear. The V end lost 2 bases, the J end lost 3 bases, and 8 bases lay between the germline ends. The germline CDR1 and CDR2 sequences are GTSNPN and SVGIG (reference sequence). This CDR3 has 13 residues. For the CDR3, the DNA is TGTGCCTGGAGTCGCGGATCCAATCAGCCCCAGCATTTT. It yields the protein CAWSRGSNQPQHF. Using reference TRBV30 and TRBJ1-5 for the parts outside the CDR3, the full variable domain is SQTIHQWPATLVQPVGSPLSLECTVEGTSNPNLYWYRQAAGRGLQLLFYSVGIGQISSEVPQNLSASRPQDRQFILSSKKLLLSDSGFYLCAWSRGSNQPQHFGDGTRLSIL.

The chain is built from TRBV14 and TRBJ2-7, with D tentatively TRBD2 (6 bases). The V end lost 0 bases, the J end lost 4 bases, and 13 bases lay between the germline ends. In germline, CDR1 is SGHDN, CDR2 FVKESK. This CDR3 region has 15 residues. The CDR3 region is CASSQEWGDLYEQYF. CDR3 bases: TGTGCCAGCAGCCAAGAATGGGGGGACTTATACGAGCAGTACTTC. The whole variable domain, remainder taken from reference TRBV14 and TRBJ2-7, is EAGVTQFPSHSVIEKGQTVTLRCDPISGHDNLYWYRRVMGKEIKFLLHFVKESKQDESGMPNNRFLAERTGGTYSTLKVQPAELEDSGVYFCASSQEWGDLYEQYFGPGTRLTVT.

This clone was seen just once. The J gene is TRBJ2-5, the V gene TRBV30; 10 nucleotides line up with TRBD2. Germline CDR1 GTSNPN, CDR2 SVGIG (reference sequence). The V gene end was trimmed by 0 bases and the J gene end by 4 bases; junction bases not matched to a gene: 2. This CDR3 has 14 amino acids. The chain's CDR3 is CAWSVLAGLETQYF. The DNA of the CDR3 is TGTGCCTGGAGTGTACTAGCGGGGTTAGAGACCCAGTACTTC.

The chain employs TRBV28 and TRBJ1-1; no definite D call. V was pared by 5 bases and J by 2 bases, with 9 bases between. Germline CDR1 and CDR2: MDHEN and SYDVKM. This CDR3 is 13 amino acids long. The CDR3 bases are TGTGCCAGCAGTCTTACAGAAAACACTGAAGCTTTCTTT. As protein: CASSLTENTEAFF.

This clone was seen a handful of times. The chain combines TRBV28 with TRBJ1-6, with D maybe TRBD1 (6 bases). There are 14 residues in the CDR3. In germline, CDR1 is MDHEN, CDR2 SYDVKM. Between the trimmed V and J ends, which lost 7 bases and 9 bases, there was a span of 16 bases. As DNA, the CDR3 is TGTGCCAGCAACTCACAGGGAAGACGTTCACCCCTCCACTTT. This codes for CASNSQGRRSPLHF.

The V gene is TRBV10-3, the J gene TRBJ2-2, with TRBD1 as a possible D gene (6 bases). Trimming took off 5 bases at V and 5 bases at J, with 12 bases between the two ends. The CDR3 spans 14 residues. Germline CDR1 reads ENHRY; CDR2 reads SYGVKD. CDR3 region: CAISHNRATGELFF. The CDR3 DNA sequence: TGTGCCATCAGTCATAACAGGGCAACCGGGGAGCTGTTTTTT.

V is TRBV6-5 and J is TRBJ2-3, with 8 bases fitting TRBD1. Germline lookup yields CDR1 MNHEY and CDR2 SVGAGI. The CDR3 has 15 amino acids. V trimming: 5 bases; J trimming: 5 bases; junction bases outside the gene matches: 9. The CDR3 bases are TGTGCCAGCAGTACCTCGCAGGGGGCGGGAGATACGCAGTATTTT. It translates to CASSTSQGAGDTQYF.

This clone was counted a few times. V is TRBV30 and J is TRBJ2-5; TRBD2 matches 8 bases. The J segment lost 5 bases and the V segment lost 2 bases, leaving 4 bases of the junction unmatched. The CDR3 is 13 amino acids. Germline lookup yields CDR1 GTSNPN and CDR2 SVGIG (reference sequence). The CDR3 loop reads CAWSYGGAETQYF. The CDR3 region has the DNA TGTGCCTGGAGTTACGGGGGGGCGGAGACCCAGTACTTC. Looking up the rest from reference TRBV30 and TRBJ2-5 gives the full variable domain: SQTIHQWPATLVQPVGSPLSLECTVEGTSNPNLYWYRQAAGRGLQLLFYSVGIGQISSEVPQNLSASRPQDRQFILSSKKLLLSDSGFYLCAWSYGGAETQYFGPGTRLLVL.

The V gene is TRBV14, the J gene TRBJ1-2; D perhaps matches TRBD1 (5 bases). The CDR3 runs to 14 residues. Trimming took off 1 base at V and 8 bases at J, with 14 bases between the two ends. Germline V CDR1 and CDR2: SGHDN, FVKESK. The CDR3 protein is CASSQAGYQKGYTF. The CDR3 DNA is TGTGCCAGCAGCCAAGCAGGGTACCAAAAAGGCTACACCTTC.

The chain uses TRBV28 and TRBJ1-3; TRBD1 is a possible D gene (6 bases). Trimming shortened V by 6 bases and J by 3 bases, and 12 bases separated the two germline ends. The CDR3 covers 14 residues. Germline CDR1 reads MDHEN; CDR2 reads SYDVKM. In DNA form, the CDR3 reads TGTGCCAGCAGCGTCAGGGGATATGGAAACACCATATATTTT. Translating gives CASSVRGYGNTIYF.